This T cell receptor (beta chain) was sequenced in a study of cytomegalovirus exposure and HLA in healthy donors. About the study: In a previous analysis, 117 million unique TCR beta sequences were found from 150 million to 200 million T cells. For the roughly 370 genotyped donors, roughly 81% fell within the Caucasian-associated ancestry cluster.

The primer mix had 60 Vbeta and 13 Jbeta primers. Per the original methods: The count from a later analysis was tens of millions of unique TCR beta chains, 9.5 million to 13 million of them shared. The repertoire was sequenced with immunoSEQ multiplex PCR; TCRdb's copy has only in-frame clones and lacks some. For V, J and clone size, that table is used; D and trimming come from the DNA. In the table there are 120,000 or so clones, over 65% of which are singletons. CDR3 length: 14 amino acids. V shed 1 base, J shed 3 bases, and the junction held 2 bases outside the gene matches. Germline CDR1 and CDR2: SGHRS and YFSETQ.

This chain connects TRBV5-1 to TRBJ2-7; 9 bases are shared with TRBD1. This TCR was recovered from a woman aged 25 to 45 in good health and CMV-seronegative. Sequenced sample: PBMCs. CDR3 DNA: TGCGCCAGCAGCTTGTTGGACAGGGGCTACGAGCAGTACTTC. Translated: CASSLLDRGYEQYF.